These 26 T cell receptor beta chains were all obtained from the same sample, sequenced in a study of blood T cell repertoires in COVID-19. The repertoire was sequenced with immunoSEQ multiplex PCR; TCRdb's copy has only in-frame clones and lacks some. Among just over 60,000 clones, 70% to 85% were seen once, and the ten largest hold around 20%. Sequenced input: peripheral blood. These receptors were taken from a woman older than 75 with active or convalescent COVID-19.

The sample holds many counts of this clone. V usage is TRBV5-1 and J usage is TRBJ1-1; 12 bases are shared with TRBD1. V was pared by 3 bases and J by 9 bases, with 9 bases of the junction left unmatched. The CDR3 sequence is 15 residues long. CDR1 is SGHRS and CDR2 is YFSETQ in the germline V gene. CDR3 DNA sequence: TGCGCCAGCAGCTACCTGGGGGGACAGGGGGCCCAAGCTTTCTTT. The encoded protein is CASSYLGGQGAQAFF.

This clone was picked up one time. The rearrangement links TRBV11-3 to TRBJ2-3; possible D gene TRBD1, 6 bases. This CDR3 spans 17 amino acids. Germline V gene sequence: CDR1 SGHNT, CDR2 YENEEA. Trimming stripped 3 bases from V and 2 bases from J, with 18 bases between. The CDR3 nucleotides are TGTGCCAGCAGCTTTGGGACAACGAATTACCCCACAGATACGCAGTATTTT. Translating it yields CASSFGTTNYPTDTQYF.

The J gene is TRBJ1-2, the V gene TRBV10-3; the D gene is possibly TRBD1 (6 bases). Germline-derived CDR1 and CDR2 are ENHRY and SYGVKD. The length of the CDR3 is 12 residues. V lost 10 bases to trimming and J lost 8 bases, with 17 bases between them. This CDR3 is CATDSQQSGYTF. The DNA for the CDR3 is TGTGCCACGGACAGCCAGCAATCGGGCTACACCTTC.

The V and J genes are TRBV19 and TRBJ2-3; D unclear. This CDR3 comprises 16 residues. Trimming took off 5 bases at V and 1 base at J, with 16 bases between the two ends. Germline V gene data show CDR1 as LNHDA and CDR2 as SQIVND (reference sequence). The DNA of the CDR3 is TGTGCCAGTAGTGGGCATTGGGCCCGCGGCACAGATACGCAGTATTTT. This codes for CASSGHWARGTDTQYF.

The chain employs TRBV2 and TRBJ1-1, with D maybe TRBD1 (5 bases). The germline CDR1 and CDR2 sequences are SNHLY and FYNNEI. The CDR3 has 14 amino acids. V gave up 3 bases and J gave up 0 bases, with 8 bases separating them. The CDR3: CASSEDMVNTEAFF. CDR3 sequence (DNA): TGTGCCAGCAGTGAGGACATGGTGAACACTGAAGCTTTCTTT.

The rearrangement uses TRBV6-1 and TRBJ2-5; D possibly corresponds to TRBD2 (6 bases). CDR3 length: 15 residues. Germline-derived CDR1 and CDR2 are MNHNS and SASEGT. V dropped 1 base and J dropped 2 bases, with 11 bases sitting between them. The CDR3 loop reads CASSEGRGPQETQYF. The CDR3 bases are TGTGCCAGCAGTGAAGGGCGGGGACCTCAAGAGACCCAGTACTTC.

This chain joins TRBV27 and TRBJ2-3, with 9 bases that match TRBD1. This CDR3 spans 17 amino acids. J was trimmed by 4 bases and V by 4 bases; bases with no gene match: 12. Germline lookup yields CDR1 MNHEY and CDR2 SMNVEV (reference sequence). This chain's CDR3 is CASSYTGTGMGADTQYF. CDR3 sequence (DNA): TGTGCCAGCAGTTATACCGGGACAGGGATGGGCGCAGATACGCAGTATTTT.

CDR3 DNA sequence: TGTGCCAGCAGCCCTCAGGGGGCGGGAACAGATACGCAGTATTTT. Translation: CASSPQGAGTDTQYF. The V gene is TRBV2, the J gene TRBJ2-3; 8 bases are shared with TRBD1. V shed 6 bases, J shed 3 bases, and the junction held 8 bases outside the gene matches. Germline CDR1 SNHLY, CDR2 FYNNEI. The CDR3 length is 15 residues.

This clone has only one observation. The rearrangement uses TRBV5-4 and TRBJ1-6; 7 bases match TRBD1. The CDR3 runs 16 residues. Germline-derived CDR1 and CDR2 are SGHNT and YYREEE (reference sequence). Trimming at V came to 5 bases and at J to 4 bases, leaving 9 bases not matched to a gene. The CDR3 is CASSSPGQAYNSPLHF. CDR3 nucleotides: TGTGCCAGCAGTTCTCCTGGACAGGCTTATAATTCACCCCTCCACTTT.

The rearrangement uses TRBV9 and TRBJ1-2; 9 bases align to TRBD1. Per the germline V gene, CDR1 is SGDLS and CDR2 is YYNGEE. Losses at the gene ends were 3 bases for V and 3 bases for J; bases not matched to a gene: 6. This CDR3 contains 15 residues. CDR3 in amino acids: CASSGHRGRDYGYTF. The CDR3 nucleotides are TGTGCCAGCAGCGGACACAGGGGGCGCGACTATGGCTACACCTTC.

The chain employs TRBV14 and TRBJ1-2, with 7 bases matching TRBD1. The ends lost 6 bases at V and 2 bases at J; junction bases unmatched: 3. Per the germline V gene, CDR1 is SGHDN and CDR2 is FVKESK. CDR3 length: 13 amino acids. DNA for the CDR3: TGTGCCAGCAGACCACAGGGGAACTATGGCTACACCTTC. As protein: CASRPQGNYGYTF. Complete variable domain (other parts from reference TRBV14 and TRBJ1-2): EAGVTQFPSHSVIEKGQTVTLRCDPISGHDNLYWYRRVMGKEIKFLLHFVKESKQDESGMPNNRFLAERTGGTYSTLKVQPAELEDSGVYFCASRPQGNYGYTFGSGTRLTVV.

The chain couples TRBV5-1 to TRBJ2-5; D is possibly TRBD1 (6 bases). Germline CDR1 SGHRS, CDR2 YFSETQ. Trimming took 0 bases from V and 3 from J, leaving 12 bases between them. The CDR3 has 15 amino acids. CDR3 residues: CASSLAGQLKETQYF. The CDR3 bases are TGCGCCAGCAGCTTGGCCGGACAGTTAAAAGAGACCCAGTACTTC.

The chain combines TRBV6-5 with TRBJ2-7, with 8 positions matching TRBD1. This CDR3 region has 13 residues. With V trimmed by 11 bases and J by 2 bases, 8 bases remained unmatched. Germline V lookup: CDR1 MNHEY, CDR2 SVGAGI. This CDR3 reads CAGVGQGTYEQYF. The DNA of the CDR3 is TGTGCCGGGGTCGGACAGGGAACCTACGAGCAGTACTTC.

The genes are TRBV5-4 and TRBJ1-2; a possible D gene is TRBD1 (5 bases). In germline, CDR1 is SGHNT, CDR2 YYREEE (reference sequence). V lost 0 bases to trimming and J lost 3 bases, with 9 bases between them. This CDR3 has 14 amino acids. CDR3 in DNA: TGTGCCAGCAGCTTGGTAGGCAGGGACTATGGCTACACCTTC. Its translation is CASSLVGRDYGYTF.

Here the CDR3 DNA reads TGTGCCAGCAGGCTAACTAGCGGGGCGACACAAGAGACCCAGTACTTC. It specifies CASRLTSGATQETQYF. The chain combines TRBV2 with TRBJ2-5; 10 nucleotides line up with TRBD2. Trimming took 6 bases from V and 2 from J; bases not matched to a gene: 9. The germline V gene encodes CDR1 SNHLY and CDR2 FYNNEI. The length of the CDR3 is 16 residues.

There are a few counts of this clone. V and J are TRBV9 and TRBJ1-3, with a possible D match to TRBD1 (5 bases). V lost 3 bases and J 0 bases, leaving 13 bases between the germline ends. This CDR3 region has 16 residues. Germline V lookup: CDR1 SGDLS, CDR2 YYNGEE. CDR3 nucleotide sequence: TGTGCCAGCAGCGACCGCAGGGCCTCCTCTGGAAACACCATATATTTT. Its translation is CASSDRRASSGNTIYF.

In DNA form, the CDR3 reads TGTGCCAGCAGCCAAGATCTAGGCGCGGGGGGAGCCGAGCAGTACTTC. The encoded protein is CASSQDLGAGGAEQYF. The chain links TRBV3-1 (or the pseudogene TRBV3-2) to TRBJ2-7; 8 bases line up with TRBD2. The length of the CDR3 is 16 residues. Per germline, CDR1 LGHDT and CDR2 YNNKEL (reference sequence). J was trimmed by 6 bases and V by 0 bases; bases with no gene match: 10.

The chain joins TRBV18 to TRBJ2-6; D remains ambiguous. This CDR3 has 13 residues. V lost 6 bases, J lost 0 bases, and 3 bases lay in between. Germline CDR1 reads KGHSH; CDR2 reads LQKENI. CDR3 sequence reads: CASSYSGANVLTF. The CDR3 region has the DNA TGTGCCAGCTCGTACTCTGGGGCCAACGTCCTGACTTTC.

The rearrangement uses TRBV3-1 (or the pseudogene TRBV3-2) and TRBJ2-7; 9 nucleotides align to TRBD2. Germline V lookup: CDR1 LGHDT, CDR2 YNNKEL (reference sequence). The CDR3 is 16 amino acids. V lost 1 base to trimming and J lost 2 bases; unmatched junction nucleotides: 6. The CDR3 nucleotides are TGTGCCAGCAGCCAAGGGATAGCGGGGGACGCCTACGAGCAGTACTTC. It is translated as CASSQGIAGDAYEQYF.

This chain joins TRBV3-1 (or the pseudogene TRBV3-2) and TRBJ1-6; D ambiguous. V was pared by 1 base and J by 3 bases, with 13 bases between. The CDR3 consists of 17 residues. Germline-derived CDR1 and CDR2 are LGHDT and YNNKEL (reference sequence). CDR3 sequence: CASSQGGATDYNSPLHF. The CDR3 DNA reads TGTGCCAGCAGCCAAGGTGGAGCCACTGACTATAATTCACCCCTCCACTTT.

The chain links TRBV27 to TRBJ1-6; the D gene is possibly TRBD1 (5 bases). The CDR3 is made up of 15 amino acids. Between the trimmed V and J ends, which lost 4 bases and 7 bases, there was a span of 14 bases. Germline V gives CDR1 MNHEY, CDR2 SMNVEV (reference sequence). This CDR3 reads CASSSHRGINSPLHF. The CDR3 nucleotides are TGTGCCAGCAGTTCCCATAGGGGAATCAATTCACCCCTCCACTTT.

CDR3 nucleotide sequence: TGTGCCAGCAGCCAAGGGACAGGGGAGGGTTCACCCCTCCACTTT. The encoded protein is CASSQGTGEGSPLHF. The J gene is TRBJ1-6, the V gene TRBV3-1 (or the pseudogene TRBV3-2), with 9 nucleotides matching TRBD1. V shed 1 base and J 9 bases; nucleotides not matched to a gene: 4. The CDR3 runs 15 residues. Germline-derived CDR1 and CDR2 are LGHDT and YNNKEL (reference sequence).

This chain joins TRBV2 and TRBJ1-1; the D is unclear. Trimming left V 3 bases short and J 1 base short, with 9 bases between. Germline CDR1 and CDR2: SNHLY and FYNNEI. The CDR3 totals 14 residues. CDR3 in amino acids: CASSEVGGNTEAFF. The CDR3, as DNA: TGTGCCAGCAGTGAGGTAGGAGGGAACACTGAAGCTTTCTTT.

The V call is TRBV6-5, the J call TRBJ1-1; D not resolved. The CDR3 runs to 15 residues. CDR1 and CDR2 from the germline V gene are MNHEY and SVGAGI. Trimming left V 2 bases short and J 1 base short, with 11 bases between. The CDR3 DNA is TGTGCCAGCAGTTACCTAACAGTCGGGAACACTGAAGCTTTCTTT. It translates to CASSYLTVGNTEAFF.

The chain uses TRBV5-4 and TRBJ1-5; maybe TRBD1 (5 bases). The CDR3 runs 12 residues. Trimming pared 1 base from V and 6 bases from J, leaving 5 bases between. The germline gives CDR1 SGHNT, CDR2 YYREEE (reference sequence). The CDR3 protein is CASSLQGQPQHF. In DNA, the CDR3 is TGTGCCAGCAGCTTGCAGGGTCAGCCCCAGCATTTT.

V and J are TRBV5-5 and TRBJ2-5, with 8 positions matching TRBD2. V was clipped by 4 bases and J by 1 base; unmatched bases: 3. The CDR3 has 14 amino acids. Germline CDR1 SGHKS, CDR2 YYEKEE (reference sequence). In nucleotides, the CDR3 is TGTGCCAGCAGCCCGGGGGGGGGCCAAGAGACCCAGTACTTC. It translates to CASSPGGGQETQYF.